Listed here are 27 T cell receptor beta chains from one sample, sequenced in a study of cytomegalovirus exposure and HLA in healthy donors. This PCR relied on a set of 60 Vbeta primers and 13 Jbeta primers. Some clones are missing from TCRdb's copy, which holds only in-frame ones; the method was immunoSEQ multiplex PCR. The sample includes more than 140,000 clones, over 60% of them seen just once. Sequencing used PBMCs. Receptors originate from a male donor in good health and CMV-seronegative.

V and J are TRBV18 and TRBJ2-7, with TRBD2 matching over 13 bases. CDR1 is KGHSH and CDR2 is LQKENI in the germline V gene. CDR3 length: 18 residues. V was pared by 2 bases and J by 4 bases, with 11 bases of the junction left unmatched. The CDR3 sequence: CASSPMRRGLAGEYEQYF. CDR3 DNA: TGTGCCAGCTCACCAATGAGACGAGGACTAGCGGGAGAATACGAGCAGTACTTC. Full variable domain (missing parts from reference TRBV18 and TRBJ2-7): NAGVMQNPRHLVRRRGQEARLRCSPMKGHSHVYWYRQLPEEGLKFMVYLQKENIIDESGMPKERFSAEFPKEGPSILRIQQVVRGDSAAYFCASSPMRRGLAGEYEQYFGPGTRLTVT.

This rearrangement joins TRBV30 to TRBJ1-2; D is unresolved. This CDR3 spans 19 amino acids. V lost 0 bases and J 1 base, leaving 24 bases between the germline ends. Germline lookup yields CDR1 GTSNPN and CDR2 SVGIG (reference sequence). CDR3 sequence: CAWSVGLSTRAVDNYGYTF. The CDR3, as DNA: TGTGCCTGGAGTGTAGGCCTTTCAACGAGGGCAGTCGATAACTATGGCTACACCTTC.

The V and J genes are TRBV7-6 and TRBJ2-7; D may be TRBD2 (5 bases). The CDR3 sequence is 12 residues long. Trimming took off 1 base at V and 7 bases at J, with 8 bases between the two ends. Germline CDR1 SGHVS, CDR2 FNYEAQ. Written as DNA, the CDR3 is TGTGCCAGCAGCTTAGATTCGGGGGAGCAGTACTTC. Translating it yields CASSLDSGEQYF.

The chain uses TRBV13 and TRBJ1-1, with TRBD1 identical over 7 bases. Germline V gene lookup returns CDR1 PRHDT and CDR2 FYEKMQ (reference sequence). The CDR3 totals 14 residues. V dropped 6 bases and J dropped 3; count of bases not matched to a gene: 7. CDR3 loop: CASRLGGEDTEAFF. The DNA for the CDR3 is TGTGCCAGCAGACTAGGGGGCGAGGACACTGAAGCTTTCTTT.

The CDR3 sequence: CASKPGTGYGYTF. The CDR3 bases are TGTGCCAGCAAACCCGGGACAGGCTATGGCTACACCTTC. The chain combines TRBV7-2 with TRBJ1-2; 8 bases map to TRBD1. The V gene end was trimmed by 7 bases and the J gene end by 4 bases; junction bases not matched to a gene: 5. This CDR3 contains 13 residues. Germline V lookup: CDR1 SGHTA, CDR2 FQGNSA.

V and J are TRBV13 and TRBJ2-1; possible D gene TRBD1, 6 bases. With 5 bases removed from V and 7 bases from J, the gap between germline ends came to 18 bases. Germline assignment: CDR1 PRHDT and CDR2 FYEKMQ (reference sequence). This CDR3 is 15 amino acids long. The CDR3 sequence is CASSEGGRVWNEQFF. Here the CDR3 DNA reads TGTGCCAGCAGCGAAGGGGGACGAGTATGGAATGAGCAGTTCTTC.

The chain joins TRBV5-4 to TRBJ1-2; D ambiguous. The CDR3 totals 13 residues. CDR1 is SGHNT and CDR2 is YYREEE in the germline V gene (reference sequence). V was clipped by 4 bases and J by 4 bases, with 11 bases between them. The CDR3, as DNA: TGTGCCAGCAGCCCCACAGAAGTCTATGGCTACACCTTC. It codes for CASSPTEVYGYTF.

This chain joins TRBV28 and TRBJ2-1, with 8 bases lining up with TRBD2. CDR3 length equals 16 residues. Germline CDR1 is MDHEN and CDR2 is SYDVKM. J lost 10 bases, V lost 5 bases, and 16 bases had no gene match. Written as DNA, the CDR3 is TGTGCCAGCAGTACTTCCGGGACTAGTATTTCACTGGAGCAGTTCTTC. Translating gives CASSTSGTSISLEQFF. The full variable domain, completed using reference TRBV28 and TRBJ2-1, is DVKVTQSSRYLVKRTGEKVFLECVQDMDHENMFWYRQDPGLGLRLIYFSYDVKMKEKGDIPEGYSVSREKKERFSLILESASTNQTSMYLCASSTSGTSISLEQFFGPGTRLTVL.

The chain carries TRBV7-3 and TRBJ2-1, with 9 positions matching TRBD2. Germline CDR1 and CDR2: SGHTA and FQGTGA. The CDR3 consists of 14 residues. With 4 bases clipped from V and 8 bases from J, the junction kept 6 bases outside the gene matches. In DNA, the CDR3 is TGTGCCAGCAGCTCCCCCGGGACTAGCTATGAGCAGTTCTTC. It translates to CASSSPGTSYEQFF. Full variable domain (outside the CDR3, taken from reference TRBV7-3 and TRBJ2-1): GAGVSQTPSNKVTEKGKYVELRCDPISGHTALYWYRQSLGQGPEFLIYFQGTGAADDSGLPNDRFFAVRPEGSVSTLKIQRTERGDSAVYLCASSSPGTSYEQFFGPGTRLTVL.

The gene calls are TRBV7-2 and TRBJ1-1; D call uncertain. Deletions cut 5 bases from V and 1 base from J, with 14 bases between. This CDR3 spans 15 amino acids. CDR1 is SGHTA and CDR2 is FQGNSA in the germline V gene. The CDR3 coding sequence is TGTGCCAGCAGCCCTCGTGTGGCCCCGAACACTGAAGCTTTCTTT. Translated, it gives CASSPRVAPNTEAFF. Filled out from reference TRBV7-2 and TRBJ1-1, the complete variable domain reads GAGVSQSPSNKVTEKGKDVELRCDPISGHTALYWYRQSLGQGLEFLIYFQGNSAPDKSGLPSDRFSAERTGGSVSTLTIQRTQQEDSAVYLCASSPRVAPNTEAFFGQGTRLTVV.

V gene TRBV30 combines with J gene TRBJ1-1, with TRBD1 matching 7 bases. Germline lookup yields CDR1 GTSNPN and CDR2 SVGIG (reference sequence). The CDR3 consists of 15 residues. V shed 5 bases, J shed 4 bases, and the junction held 13 bases outside the gene matches. The CDR3 DNA reads as TGTGCCTGGGGCCGACCTACGGCAGGGGGCACTGAAGCTTTCTTT. Its translation: CAWGRPTAGGTEAFF.

The chain combines TRBV7-6 with TRBJ1-5; D gene unclear. CDR1 and CDR2 from the germline V gene are SGHVS and FNYEAQ. Trimming shortened V by 1 base and J by 2 bases, and 9 bases separated the two germline ends. The CDR3 runs to 15 residues. The CDR3 DNA reads as TGTGCCAGCAGCTTAGTAATCGGTGGCAATCAGCCCCAGCATTTT. Its translation: CASSLVIGGNQPQHF.

This rearrangement joins TRBV10-3 to TRBJ2-5, with D possibly being TRBD1 (6 bases). V was trimmed by 5 bases and J by 5 bases, leaving 12 bases between them. CDR1 and CDR2 (germline): ENHRY, SYGVKD. This CDR3 spans 13 amino acids. Written as DNA, the CDR3 is TGTGCCATCAGTCCAGGGGCGCGGGAGACCCAGTACTTC. It yields the protein CAISPGARETQYF.

This clone was detected once. The chain combines TRBV5-4 with TRBJ2-1, with 8 bases that match TRBD1. The CDR3 spans 15 residues. Germline V CDR1 and CDR2: SGHNT, YYREEE (reference sequence). V dropped 4 bases and J dropped 7; count of bases not matched to a gene: 10. CDR3 amino acids: CASSPYRTGRNEQFF. In DNA, the CDR3 is TGTGCCAGCAGCCCATATCGGACAGGGAGGAATGAGCAGTTCTTC.

This rearrangement joins TRBV5-6 to TRBJ2-3; 10 bases fit TRBD2. The germline CDR1 and CDR2 sequences are SGHDT and YYEEEE. V trimming: 4 bases; J trimming: 4 bases; junction bases outside the gene matches: 6. The CDR3 is 15 amino acids. The DNA of the CDR3 is TGTGCCAGCAGCGGTAGCGGGGGGCCCTCAGATACGCAGTATTTT. It yields the protein CASSGSGGPSDTQYF.

The table lists this clone with a count of one. The V and J genes are TRBV9 and TRBJ2-1, with TRBD2 identical over 8 bases. After removal of 0 bases from V and 13 bases from J, the junction contained 9 bases not matched to a gene. This CDR3 contains 14 residues. Germline V CDR1 and CDR2: SGDLS, YYNGEE. The chain's CDR3 is CASSVGVAGSAQFF. DNA for the CDR3: TGTGCCAGCAGCGTAGGAGTAGCGGGGTCTGCCCAGTTCTTC.

The gene calls are TRBV4-1 and TRBJ2-1; 9 positions match TRBD2. CDR3 length: 15 residues. Germline assignment: CDR1 MGHRA and CDR2 YSYEKL. The junction had 5 bases not matched to a gene; V was cut back by 4 bases and J by 4 bases. In nucleotides, the CDR3 is TGCGCCAGCAGCCTGACTGCGGGAGGGTACAATGAGCAGTTCTTC. Protein: CASSLTAGGYNEQFF.

The chain employs TRBV4-1 and TRBJ2-5; D may be TRBD1 (5 bases). V shed 6 bases and J shed 5 bases, with 10 bases lying between them. This CDR3 has 12 residues. Germline CDR1 MGHRA, CDR2 YSYEKL. The CDR3 sequence is CASRGDSETQYF. For the CDR3, the DNA is TGCGCCAGCAGAGGGGATTCGGAGACCCAGTACTTC.

V usage is TRBV29-1 and J usage is TRBJ1-2; D is perhaps TRBD1 (5 bases). The CDR3 sequence is 13 residues long. Trimming left V 0 bases short and J 4 bases short, with 9 bases between. Germline V gives CDR1 SQVTM, CDR2 ANQGSEA. The chain's CDR3 is CSVEDPGLYGYTF. The CDR3 DNA follows: TGCAGCGTTGAAGATCCGGGACTCTATGGCTACACCTTC. Full variable domain (remainder filled in from reference TRBV29-1 and TRBJ1-2): SAVISQKPSRDICQRGTSLTIQCQVDSQVTMMFWYRQQPGQSLTLIATANQGSEATYESGFVIDKFPISRPNLTFSTLTVSNMSPEDSSIYLCSVEDPGLYGYTFGSGTRLTVV.

As regards this clone: Other DNA sequences in the sample encode the same CDR3. This chain joins TRBV18 and TRBJ1-1; D might be TRBD1 (5 bases). Germline V gives CDR1 KGHSH, CDR2 LQKENI. Trimming pared 2 bases from V and 1 base from J, leaving 5 bases between. The CDR3 is 13 residues long. The CDR3 here is CASSPGQNTEAFF. The CDR3, as DNA: TGTGCCAGCTCACCAGGACAGAACACTGAAGCTTTCTTT.

This clone was counted once. J is TRBJ1-1 and V is TRBV27; 9 bases align to TRBD1. The CDR3 runs to 16 residues. Trimming removed 4 bases from V and 0 bases from J; junction bases left unmatched: 6. Germline V gene lookup returns CDR1 MNHEY and CDR2 SMNVEV (reference sequence). The CDR3 sequence is CASSWGTGLMNTEAFF. CDR3 sequence (DNA): TGTGCCAGCAGTTGGGGGACAGGGCTAATGAACACTGAAGCTTTCTTT.

This chain connects TRBV6-6 to TRBJ1-2, with 8 bases identical to TRBD1. The V gene's germline CDR1 is MNHNY and CDR2 SVGAGI (reference sequence). The J segment lost 7 bases and the V segment lost 5 bases, leaving 12 bases of the junction unmatched. CDR3 length: 15 residues. CDR3 amino acids: CASSPRTGSIGGYTF. CDR3 nucleotide sequence: TGTGCCAGCAGTCCTCGGACAGGGTCGATCGGTGGCTACACCTTC.

This chain uses TRBV5-5 with TRBJ2-5, with D perhaps matching TRBD1 (6 bases). The CDR3 is 14 residues long. The germline V and J ends were trimmed by 0 bases and 7 bases, with 13 bases remaining between them. In germline, CDR1 is SGHKS, CDR2 YYEKEE (reference sequence). CDR3 loop: CASSLAGEDGTQYF. The CDR3 DNA follows: TGTGCCAGCAGCTTGGCAGGGGAAGACGGGACCCAGTACTTC.

This chain links TRBV6-5 with TRBJ2-7; tentatively, D is TRBD1 (6 bases). Germline CDR1 reads MNHEY; CDR2 reads SVGAGI. This CDR3 is 12 amino acids long. The ends were cut back, 6 bases at V and 4 bases at J, with 10 bases in the middle. The CDR3 bases are TGTGCCAGCAGCATACAGGGATACGAGCAGTACTTC. Protein: CASSIQGYEQYF.

This clone has a handful of counts. The chain employs TRBV7-2 and TRBJ1-3; D gene uncertain. This CDR3 region has 15 residues. Between the trimmed V and J ends, which lost 0 bases and 0 bases, there was a span of 6 bases. Per germline, CDR1 SGHTA and CDR2 FQGNSA. CDR3 amino acids: CASSLAGSSGNTIYF. The CDR3 DNA follows: TGTGCCAGCAGCTTAGCAGGGAGCTCTGGAAACACCATATATTTT. The full variable domain, completed using reference TRBV7-2 and TRBJ1-3, is GAGVSQSPSNKVTEKGKDVELRCDPISGHTALYWYRQSLGQGLEFLIYFQGNSAPDKSGLPSDRFSAERTGGSVSTLTIQRTQQEDSAVYLCASSLAGSSGNTIYFGEGSWLTVV.

The chain has TRBV11-2 and TRBJ1-1; D gene uncertain. Trimming cost V 2 bases and J 1 base, with 11 bases left between them. Germline V lookup: CDR1 SGHAT, CDR2 FQNNGV. CDR3 length equals 15 residues. In nucleotides, the CDR3 is TGTGCCAGCAGCTTATCGTCGGTAAAGAACACTGAAGCTTTCTTT. Residues: CASSLSSVKNTEAFF.

The chain carries TRBV27 and TRBJ2-5; 7 nucleotides align to TRBD1. V trimming: 3 bases; J trimming: 4 bases; junction bases outside the gene matches: 8. CDR1 MNHEY and CDR2 SMNVEV come from the germline V gene (reference sequence). The CDR3 covers 15 residues. The CDR3 loop reads CASSLPKTGVETQYF. DNA for the CDR3: TGTGCCAGCAGTTTGCCCAAAACAGGGGTAGAGACCCAGTACTTC.